One and the same sample provided the 24 T cell receptor beta chains below, sequenced in a study of breast tumors, draining lymph nodes, adjacent tissues. TCRdb independently ran MiXCR on the multiplex PCR reads; one entry per CDR3 protein. Seen here are some 52,000 distinct CDR3 sequences, under 45% observed once, and the top ten hold about 11%. The sequenced sample was breast tumor tissue. These receptors all come from a female donor with breast cancer. Some clones in this sample may be carry-over from other donors' samples.

At least ten counts were recorded for this clonotype. The chain combines TRBV25-1 with TRBJ2-3; D remains unclear. The CDR3 spans 13 residues. Germline V CDR1 and CDR2: MGHDK, SYGVNS. V gave up 6 bases and J gave up 1 base, with 8 bases separating them. DNA for the CDR3: TGTGCCAGCAGAACGACGGGCACAGATACGCAGTATTTT. Its protein product is CASRTTGTDTQYF.

Notes on this clonotype: Because it lacks the conserved phenylalanine or tryptophan at the end, this CDR3 is likely a read error. This sequence joins TRBV28 and TRBJ2-5; the D gene could be TRBD1 or TRBD2 (5 bases each). V was clipped by 7 bases and J by 11 bases, with 23 bases between them. CDR3 length: 14 residues. The germline CDR1 and CDR2 sequences are MDHEN and SYDVKM. CDR3 DNA: TGTGCCAGCAAAAAGGGGCTGGGGCGGGTTGAGCAGTACCTC. It codes for CASKKGLGRVEQYL.

This clonotype was seen ten or more times. The CDR3 protein is CSARDPGAGSFYEQYF. In nucleotides, the CDR3 is TGCAGTGCTAGAGACCCCGGAGCGGGGTCTTTCTACGAGCAGTACTTC. The J gene is TRBJ2-7, the V gene TRBV20-1, with TRBD2 matching over 7 bases. CDR3 size: 16 residues. Trimming removed 0 bases from V and 3 bases from J; junction bases left unmatched: 11. Germline values: CDR1 DFQATT, CDR2 SNEGSKA (reference sequence).

This clonotype appeared many times. With a much larger clone just one base away, this may be a read error. This chain connects TRBV20-1 to TRBJ1-2; D remains unclear. The CDR3 extends over 12 amino acids. Germline V lookup: CDR1 DFQATT, CDR2 SNEGSKA (reference sequence). Here the CDR3 DNA reads TGCAGTGCTAGGACACAAAACTATGGCTCCACCTTC. Protein: CSARTQNYGSTF.

V usage is TRBV4-3 and J usage is TRBJ2-3, with TRBD2 matching over 7 bases. CDR1 and CDR2 from the germline V gene are LGHNA and YSLEER. Trimming took 1 base from V and 8 from J; bases not matched to a gene: 6. The CDR3 covers 14 residues. DNA for the CDR3: TGCGCCAGCAGCCAAGTTGTTGGGGGGGGTACGCAGTATTTT. Translated: CASSQVVGGGTQYF.

J is TRBJ1-4 and V is TRBV6-5; 10 bases line up with TRBD1. This CDR3 spans 15 amino acids. The germline gives CDR1 MNHEY, CDR2 SVGAGI. The junction had 5 bases not matched to a gene; V was cut back by 2 bases and J by 8 bases. The CDR3 reads CASSYGTGDGEKLFF. Written as DNA, the CDR3 is TGTGCCAGCAGTTACGGGACAGGGGATGGCGAAAAACTGTTTTTT.

This rearrangement joins TRBV19 to TRBJ2-3, with 9 positions matching TRBD2. The CDR3 consists of 14 residues. With V trimmed by 1 base and J by 5 bases, 1 base remained unmatched. Germline V gene lookup returns CDR1 LNHDA and CDR2 SQIVND (reference sequence). CDR3 DNA sequence: TGTGCCAGTAGTATAGCGACTAGCGGAGATACGCAGTATTTT. Amino acids: CASSIATSGDTQYF.

The CDR3 DNA follows: TGCAGCGTTGAAGATTCGGTAGGAGTGACTGAAGCTTTCTTT. Protein: CSVEDSVGVTEAFF. The V gene is TRBV29-1, the J gene TRBJ1-1; D unresolved. CDR3 size: 14 residues. CDR1 and CDR2 (germline): SQVTM, ANQGSEA. Trimming pared 0 bases from V and 5 bases from J, leaving 13 bases between. Full variable domain (outside the CDR3, taken from reference TRBV29-1 and TRBJ1-1): SAVISQKPSRDICQRGTSLTIQCQVDSQVTMMFWYRQQPGQSLTLIATANQGSEATYESGFVIDKFPISRPNLTFSTLTVSNMSPEDSSIYLCSVEDSVGVTEAFFGQGTRLTVV.

This CDR3 is CASSLLRGHHEQYF. The CDR3 DNA reads TGCGCCAGCAGCTTGTTGCGGGGACACCACGAGCAGTACTTC. The chain joins TRBV5-1 to TRBJ2-7; possibly TRBD1 or TRBD2 for D (6 bases each). V was shortened by 1 base and J by 5 bases, with 13 bases between the two germline ends. The CDR3 spans 14 residues. The germline gives CDR1 SGHRS, CDR2 YFSETQ.

This clonotype has a count of ten or more. This rearrangement joins TRBV10-3 to TRBJ2-3, with TRBD1 matching over 9 bases. With 4 bases clipped from V and 4 bases from J, the junction kept 12 bases outside the gene matches. Germline CDR1 and CDR2: ENHRY and SYGVKD. The CDR3 covers 17 residues. The CDR3 nucleotides read TGTGCCATCAGTGGCCCACAGGGGGCGCCGAGGGCAGATACGCAGTATTTT. Translating gives CAISGPQGAPRADTQYF.

This clonotype was counted at least ten times. The chain links TRBV2 to TRBJ1-4; weak D call: TRBD1 (6 bases). This CDR3 has 15 residues. Trimming pared 1 base from V and 5 bases from J, leaving 11 bases between. Germline CDR1 and CDR2: SNHLY and FYNNEI. The CDR3 DNA reads as TGTGCCAGCAGTGAAGTCCGGACAGACAATGAAAAACTGTTTTTT. This sequence encodes CASSEVRTDNEKLFF. Together with reference TRBV2 and TRBJ1-4, the CDR3 gives the full variable domain: EPEVTQTPSHQVTQMGQEVILRCVPISNHLYFYWYRQILGQKVEFLVSFYNNEISEKSEIFDDQFSVERPDGSNFTLKIRSTKLEDSAMYFCASSEVRTDNEKLFFGSGTQLSVL.

The chain recombines TRBV20-1 with TRBJ2-7; 9 bases align to TRBD2. The CDR3 is 17 residues long. Per the germline V gene, CDR1 is DFQATT and CDR2 is SNEGSKA (reference sequence). Trimming removed 0 bases from V and 9 bases from J; junction bases left unmatched: 18. The CDR3 sequence: CSARDSGPQIAGVGQYF. The CDR3 DNA is TGCAGTGCTAGAGATTCGGGCCCCCAAATAGCGGGAGTTGGGCAGTACTTC.

This clonotype was seen ten or more times. The chain links TRBV6-6 to TRBJ2-7; 14 bases fit TRBD2. V shed 5 bases and J 3 bases; nucleotides not matched to a gene: 12. This CDR3 contains 18 residues. The germline CDR1 and CDR2 sequences are MNHNY and SVGAGI (reference sequence). The chain's CDR3 is CASSTRTSGRPDIYEQYF. CDR3 DNA sequence: TGTGCCAGCAGTACAAGGACTAGCGGGAGGCCCGATATCTACGAGCAGTACTTC.

On this clonotype itself: A read error may explain this, as a much larger clone is one base away. This chain links TRBV20-1 with TRBJ2-1, with TRBD2 identical over 7 bases. V trimming: 0 bases; J trimming: 10 bases; junction bases outside the gene matches: 9. The CDR3 consists of 14 residues. CDR1 is DFQATT, CDR2 SNEGSKA, per germline (reference sequence). The CDR3 DNA follows: TGCAGTGCTAGAGATTTTGCGGGAGCAGCCGAGCAGTTCTTC. It specifies CSARDFAGAAEQFF.

This chain links TRBV12-3 or TRBV12-4 with TRBJ1-1; D gene unclear. The ends were cut back, 2 bases at V and 5 bases at J, with 9 bases in the middle. This CDR3 has 13 amino acids. The CDR3 DNA sequence: TGTGCCAGCAGTTTACGGTTGGGAACTGAAGCTTTCTTT. This gives the protein CASSLRLGTEAFF.

This clonotype was detected ten times or more. The chain is built from TRBV7-8 and TRBJ2-5; either TRBD1 or TRBD2 may fit D (5 bases each). Trimming removed 5 bases from V and 2 bases from J, with 12 bases in between. Germline loops: CDR1 SGHVS, CDR2 FQNEAQ. The length of the CDR3 is 14 residues. CDR3 protein: CASSRGRGQETQYF. As DNA, the CDR3 is TGTGCCAGCAGCAGGGGTCGGGGACAAGAGACCCAGTACTTC.

In this sample, this clonotype turned up many times. The V call is TRBV7-2, the J call TRBJ2-1; perhaps TRBD2 as D (6 bases). This CDR3 comprises 15 residues. V dropped 1 base and J dropped 5 bases, with 12 bases sitting between them. Germline loops: CDR1 SGHTA, CDR2 FQGNSA. The DNA for the CDR3 is TGTGCCAGCAGCTTAGAGGGACTCCTAAACAATGAGCAGTTCTTC. Translating it yields CASSLEGLLNNEQFF.

This clonotype was picked up many times. This sequence joins TRBV6-1 and TRBJ1-5; the D gene is possibly TRBD1 (6 bases). Trimming took off 4 bases at V and 4 bases at J, with 14 bases between the two ends. The CDR3 extends over 15 amino acids. The germline V gene encodes CDR1 MNHNS and CDR2 SASEGT. CDR3 sequence: CASSGINRANQPQHF. The DNA for the CDR3 is TGTGCCAGCAGTGGGATTAACAGGGCTAATCAGCCCCAGCATTTT.

This chain joins TRBV10-3 and TRBJ2-2; 14 bases map to TRBD2. Germline V gene lookup returns CDR1 ENHRY and CDR2 SYGVKD. The CDR3 covers 17 residues. V shed 5 bases, J shed 5 bases, and the junction held 7 bases outside the gene matches. As DNA, the CDR3 is TGTGCCATCAGTCCGGGACTAGCGGGAGCTTGTACCGGGGAGCTGTTTTTT. It translates to CAISPGLAGACTGELFF.

The J gene is TRBJ2-3, the V gene TRBV10-2; D gene uncertain. Germline values: CDR1 WSHSY, CDR2 SAAADI. Trimming took off 11 bases at V and 2 bases at J, with 11 bases between the two ends. The CDR3 consists of 12 residues. The CDR3 bases are TGCGCCGTTGGCCCACCCACAGATACGCAGTATTTT. This codes for CAVGPPTDTQYF.

The chain employs TRBV9 and TRBJ1-5, with D perhaps TRBD1 (6 bases). Germline CDR1 is SGDLS and CDR2 is YYNGEE. Trimming took 3 bases from V and 3 from J, leaving 10 bases between them. The CDR3 extends over 14 amino acids. In DNA form, the CDR3 reads TGTGCCAGCAGCGCTGGACAGTACAATCAGCCCCAGCATTTT. Translation: CASSAGQYNQPQHF.

In this sample, this clonotype turned up many times. CDR3 DNA: TGTGCCAGCACACCGAGCGGGAGAGACACCGGGGAGCTGTTTTTT. It yields the protein CASTPSGRDTGELFF. The V call is TRBV7-9, the J call TRBJ2-2; 8 nucleotides match TRBD2. The CDR3 has 15 residues. With V trimmed by 7 bases and J by 3 bases, 7 bases remained unmatched. The germline V gene has CDR1 SEHNR and CDR2 FQNEAQ (reference sequence).

This clonotype was picked up a small number of times. CDR3 sequence (DNA): TGTGCCAGCAGACAAACAGAATTCTATGGCTACACCTTC. Translating gives CASRQTEFYGYTF. The rearrangement links TRBV28 to TRBJ1-2; D uncertain. V dropped 6 bases and J dropped 4 bases, with 12 bases sitting between them. Germline V lookup: CDR1 MDHEN, CDR2 SYDVKM. The CDR3 length is 13 residues.

The table lists this clonotype with many counts. The chain links TRBV2 to TRBJ1-5; unclear D gene. The V and J ends lost 7 bases and 3 bases respectively, with 13 bases between them. CDR1 is SNHLY and CDR2 is FYNNEI in the germline V gene. CDR3 length equals 14 residues. The CDR3 here is CASTQAALNQPQHF. The CDR3 bases are TGTGCCAGCACCCAGGCGGCACTCAATCAGCCCCAGCATTTT. Variable domain in full (rest from reference TRBV2 and TRBJ1-5): EPEVTQTPSHQVTQMGQEVILRCVPISNHLYFYWYRQILGQKVEFLVSFYNNEISEKSEIFDDQFSVERPDGSNFTLKIRSTKLEDSAMYFCASTQAALNQPQHFGDGTRLSIL.